Each of the 6 T cell receptor beta chains below was sequenced from the same sample in a study of T-cell reconstitution after alpha-beta-depleted transplantation in children. The library targeted TCRbeta and was prepared with unique molecular identifiers. One entry per CDR3 protein results from TCRdb running MiXCR on the PCR reads. The table has more than 300,000 distinct CDR3 sequences, 15% to 20% seen once. The starting material was PBMCs, mostly from graft donor cells, obtained 360 days after TCRalphabeta/CD19-depleted stem cell transplant. These receptors were taken from a male patient aged 2 to 9 who had a stem cell transplant for acute lymphoblastic leukemia, so the T cells may come from the graft donor.

This chain uses TRBV6-5 with TRBJ2-1, with 9 bases identical to TRBD2. There are 17 residues in the CDR3. The V gene's germline CDR1 is MNHEY and CDR2 SVGAGI. J gave up 4 bases and V 2 bases, and 9 bases lay outside the gene matches. CDR3 bases: TGTGCCAGCAGTTACGTTGGTTGGCTAGCGGGATACAATGAGCAGTTCTTC. This sequence encodes CASSYVGWLAGYNEQFF.

V usage is TRBV7-8 and J usage is TRBJ2-7; tentatively, D is TRBD1 (5 bases). In germline, CDR1 is SGHVS, CDR2 FQNEAQ. The V gene lost 4 bases and the J gene lost 7 bases, with 20 bases spanning the gap. The CDR3 is made up of 15 amino acids. The CDR3 DNA reads as TGTGCCAGCAGCTCCCATTCCAGGGTAGACGGGGAGCAGTACTTC. Encoded protein: CASSSHSRVDGEQYF.

This clonotype was counted a few times. This chain links TRBV2 with TRBJ2-1; D uncertain. Per the germline V gene, CDR1 is SNHLY and CDR2 is FYNNEI. Trimming pared 1 base from V and 14 bases from J, leaving 12 bases between. The length of the CDR3 is 12 residues. CDR3 region: CASSEERRSKFF. CDR3 in DNA: TGTGCCAGCAGTGAAGAGCGCAGGTCGAAGTTCTTC.

The sample holds a few counts of this clonotype. The gene calls are TRBV3-1 and TRBJ2-1; D possibly corresponds to TRBD1 (6 bases). CDR3 length: 15 amino acids. From germline, CDR1 is LGHDT and CDR2 YNNKEL (reference sequence). V dropped 2 bases and J dropped 7 bases, with 15 bases sitting between them. Written as DNA, the CDR3 is TGTGCCAGCAGCCAACCAGGACAGCTAAGGAATGAGCAGTTCTTC. It is translated as CASSQPGQLRNEQFF.

The table lists this clonotype with many counts. CDR3 region: CASSSGRTGEQYF. CDR3 nucleotide sequence: TGTGCCAGCAGCTCGGGGCGTACGGGGGAGCAGTACTTC. This rearrangement joins TRBV7-8 to TRBJ2-7; D may be TRBD1 or TRBD2 (5 bases each). V was cut by 4 bases and J by 7 bases, with 14 bases left in between. CDR3 length: 13 amino acids. CDR1 and CDR2 (germline): SGHVS, FQNEAQ.

This clonotype was observed a few times. This sequence joins TRBV4-1 and TRBJ1-1; no reliable D call. The CDR3 is 15 residues long. Trimming cost V 3 bases and J 6 bases, with 17 bases left between them. Germline V CDR1 and CDR2: MGHRA, YSYEKL. The CDR3 region has the DNA TGCGCCAGCAGCCATTCGTGGGGAGATCAGGCTGAAGCTTTCTTT. Its protein product is CASSHSWGDQAEAFF.